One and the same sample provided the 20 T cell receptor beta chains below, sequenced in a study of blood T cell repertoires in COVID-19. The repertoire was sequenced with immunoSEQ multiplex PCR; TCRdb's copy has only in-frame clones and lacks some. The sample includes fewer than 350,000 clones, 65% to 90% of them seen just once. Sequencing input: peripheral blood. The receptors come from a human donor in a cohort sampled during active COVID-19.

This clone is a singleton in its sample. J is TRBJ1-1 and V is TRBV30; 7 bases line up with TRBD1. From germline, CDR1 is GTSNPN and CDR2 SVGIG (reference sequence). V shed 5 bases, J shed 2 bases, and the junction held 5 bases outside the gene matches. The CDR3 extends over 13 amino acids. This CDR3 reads CAWQGQANTEAFF. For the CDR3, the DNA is TGTGCCTGGCAAGGACAGGCAAACACTGAAGCTTTCTTT.

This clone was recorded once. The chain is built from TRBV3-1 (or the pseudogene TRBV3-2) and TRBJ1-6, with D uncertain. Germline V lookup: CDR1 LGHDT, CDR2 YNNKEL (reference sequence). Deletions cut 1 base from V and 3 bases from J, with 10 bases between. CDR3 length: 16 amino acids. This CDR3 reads CASSQGAILYNSPLHF. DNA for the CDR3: TGTGCCAGCAGCCAAGGGGCCATTCTCTATAATTCACCCCTCCACTTT.

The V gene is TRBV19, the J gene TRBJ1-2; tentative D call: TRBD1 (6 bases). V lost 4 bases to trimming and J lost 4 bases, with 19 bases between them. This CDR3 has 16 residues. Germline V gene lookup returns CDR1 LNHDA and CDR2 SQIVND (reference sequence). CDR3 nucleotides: TGTGCCAGTAGTACGGCGGGGGCGGGCGAGAGCTATGGCTACACCTTC. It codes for CASSTAGAGESYGYTF.

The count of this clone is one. The CDR3 here is CASSGGGGKWNQPQHF. The CDR3 nucleotides read TGTGCCAGTAGTGGAGGCGGGGGAAAGTGGAATCAGCCCCAGCATTTT. The chain links TRBV19 to TRBJ1-5; D might be TRBD1 (5 bases). The germline gives CDR1 LNHDA, CDR2 SQIVND (reference sequence). This CDR3 region has 16 residues. V was trimmed by 5 bases and J by 4 bases, leaving 18 bases between them.

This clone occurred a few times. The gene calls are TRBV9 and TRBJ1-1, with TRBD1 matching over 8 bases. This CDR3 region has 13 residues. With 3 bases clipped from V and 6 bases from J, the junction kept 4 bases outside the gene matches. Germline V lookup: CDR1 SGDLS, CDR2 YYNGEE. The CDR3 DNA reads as TGTGCCAGCAGCGGACAGGGGCCAGCTGAAGCTTTCTTT. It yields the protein CASSGQGPAEAFF.

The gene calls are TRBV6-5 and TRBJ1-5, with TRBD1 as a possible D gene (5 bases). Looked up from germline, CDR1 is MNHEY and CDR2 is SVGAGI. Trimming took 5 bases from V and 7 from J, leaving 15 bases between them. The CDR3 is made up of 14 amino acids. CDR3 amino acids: CASSRVGGGQPQHF. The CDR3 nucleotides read TGTGCCAGCAGTAGAGTCGGGGGAGGCCAGCCCCAGCATTTT.

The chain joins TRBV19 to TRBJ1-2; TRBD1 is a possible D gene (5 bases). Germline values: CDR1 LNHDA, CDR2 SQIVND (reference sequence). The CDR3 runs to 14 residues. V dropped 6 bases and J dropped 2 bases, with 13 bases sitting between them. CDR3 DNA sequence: TGTGCCAGTAGCCCGGGACTGATGAACTATGGCTACACCTTC. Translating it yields CASSPGLMNYGYTF.

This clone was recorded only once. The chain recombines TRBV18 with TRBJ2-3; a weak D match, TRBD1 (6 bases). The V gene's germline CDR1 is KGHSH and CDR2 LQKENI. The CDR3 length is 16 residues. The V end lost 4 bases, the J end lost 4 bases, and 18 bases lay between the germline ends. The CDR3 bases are TGTGCCAGCTCACAAAACCAGGGGCGACAATCAGATACGCAGTATTTT. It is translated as CASSQNQGRQSDTQYF.

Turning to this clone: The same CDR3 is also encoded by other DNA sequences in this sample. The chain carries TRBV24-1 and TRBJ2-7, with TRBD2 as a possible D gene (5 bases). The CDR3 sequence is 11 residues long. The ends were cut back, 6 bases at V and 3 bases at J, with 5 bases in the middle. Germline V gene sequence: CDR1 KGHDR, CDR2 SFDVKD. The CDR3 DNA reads TGTGCCACCAGTCGGGGCTACGAGCAGTACTTC. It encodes CATSRGYEQYF.

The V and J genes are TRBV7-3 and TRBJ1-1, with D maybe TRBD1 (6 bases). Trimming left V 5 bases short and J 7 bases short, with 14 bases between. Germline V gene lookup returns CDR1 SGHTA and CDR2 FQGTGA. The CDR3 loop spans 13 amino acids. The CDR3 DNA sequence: TGTGCCAGCAGCACAGGGACGGGGAATGAAGCTTTCTTT. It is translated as CASSTGTGNEAFF.

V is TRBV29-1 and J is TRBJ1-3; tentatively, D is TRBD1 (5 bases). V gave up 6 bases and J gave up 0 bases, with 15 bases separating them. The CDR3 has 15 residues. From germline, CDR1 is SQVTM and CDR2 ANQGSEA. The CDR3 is CSVPTEPFSGNTIYF. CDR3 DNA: TGCAGCGTGCCGACAGAACCCTTCTCTGGAAACACCATATATTTT.

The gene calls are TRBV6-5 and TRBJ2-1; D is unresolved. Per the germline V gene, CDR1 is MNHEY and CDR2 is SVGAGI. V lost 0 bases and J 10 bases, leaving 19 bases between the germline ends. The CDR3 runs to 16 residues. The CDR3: CASSYSIEAIRAEQFF. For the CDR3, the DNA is TGTGCCAGCAGTTACTCGATAGAGGCTATACGAGCAGAGCAGTTCTTC.

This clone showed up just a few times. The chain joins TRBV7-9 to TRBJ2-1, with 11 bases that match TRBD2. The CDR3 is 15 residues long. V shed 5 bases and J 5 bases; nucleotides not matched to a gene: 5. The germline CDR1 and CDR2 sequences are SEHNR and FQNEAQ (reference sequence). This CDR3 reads CASSPLAGEDNEQFF. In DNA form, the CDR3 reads TGTGCCAGCAGCCCACTAGCGGGGGAGGACAATGAGCAGTTCTTC.

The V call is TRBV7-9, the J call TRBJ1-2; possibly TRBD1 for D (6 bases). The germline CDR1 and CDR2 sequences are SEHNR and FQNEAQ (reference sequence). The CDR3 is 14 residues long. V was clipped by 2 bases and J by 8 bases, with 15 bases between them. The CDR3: CASSLTSTGFGYTF. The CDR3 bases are TGTGCCAGCAGCTTAACAAGCACAGGGTTCGGCTACACCTTC. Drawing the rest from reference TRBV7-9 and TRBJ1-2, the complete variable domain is DTGVSQNPRHKITKRGQNVTFRCDPISEHNRLYWYRQTLGQGPEFLTYFQNEAQLEKSRLLSDRFSAERPKGSFSTLEIQRTEQGDSAMYLCASSLTSTGFGYTFGSGTRLTVV.

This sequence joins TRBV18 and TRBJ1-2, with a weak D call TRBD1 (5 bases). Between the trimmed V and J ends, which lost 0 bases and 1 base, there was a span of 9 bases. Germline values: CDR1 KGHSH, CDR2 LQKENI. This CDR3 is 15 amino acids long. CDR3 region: CASSPPSRDNYGYTF. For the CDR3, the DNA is TGTGCCAGCTCACCACCGTCCAGGGATAACTATGGCTACACCTTC.

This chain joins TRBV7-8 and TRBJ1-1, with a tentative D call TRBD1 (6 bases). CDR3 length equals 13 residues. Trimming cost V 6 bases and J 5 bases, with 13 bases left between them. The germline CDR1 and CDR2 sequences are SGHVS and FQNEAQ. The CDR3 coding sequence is TGTGCCAGCAGGTCAGGGGTGCAGACTGAAGCTTTCTTT. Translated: CASRSGVQTEAFF.

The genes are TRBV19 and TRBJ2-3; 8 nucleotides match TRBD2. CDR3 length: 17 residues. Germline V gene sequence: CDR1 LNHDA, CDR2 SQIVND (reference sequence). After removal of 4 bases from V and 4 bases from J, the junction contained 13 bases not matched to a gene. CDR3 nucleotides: TGTGCCAGTAGTAGTATTTCTAGACGGCGGGGGGCAGATACGCAGTATTTT. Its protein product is CASSSISRRRGADTQYF. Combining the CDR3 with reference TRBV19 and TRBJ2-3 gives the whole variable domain DGGITQSPKYLFRKEGQNVTLSCEQNLNHDAMYWYRQDPGQGLRLIYYSQIVNDFQKGDIAEGYSVSREKKESFPLTVTSAQKNPTAFYLCASSSISRRRGADTQYFGPGTRLTVL.

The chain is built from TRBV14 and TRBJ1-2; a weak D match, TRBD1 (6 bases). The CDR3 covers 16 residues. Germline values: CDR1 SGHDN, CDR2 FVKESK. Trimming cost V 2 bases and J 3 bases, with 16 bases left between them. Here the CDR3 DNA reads TGTGCCAGCAGCCAACGTGGACAGAGTTCCTACTATGGCTACACCTTC. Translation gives CASSQRGQSSYYGYTF. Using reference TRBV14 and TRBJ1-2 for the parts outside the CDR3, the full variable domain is EAGVTQFPSHSVIEKGQTVTLRCDPISGHDNLYWYRRVMGKEIKFLLHFVKESKQDESGMPNNRFLAERTGGTYSTLKVQPAELEDSGVYFCASSQRGQSSYYGYTFGSGTRLTVV.

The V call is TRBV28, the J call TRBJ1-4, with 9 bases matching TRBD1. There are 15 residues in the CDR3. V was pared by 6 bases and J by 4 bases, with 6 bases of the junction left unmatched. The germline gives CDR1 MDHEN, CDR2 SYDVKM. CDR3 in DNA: TGTGCCAGCAGCTTCCTGACAGGGGGTAATGAAAAACTGTTTTTT. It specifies CASSFLTGGNEKLFF. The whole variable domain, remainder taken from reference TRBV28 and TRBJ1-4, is DVKVTQSSRYLVKRTGEKVFLECVQDMDHENMFWYRQDPGLGLRLIYFSYDVKMKEKGDIPEGYSVSREKKERFSLILESASTNQTSMYLCASSFLTGGNEKLFFGSGTQLSVL.

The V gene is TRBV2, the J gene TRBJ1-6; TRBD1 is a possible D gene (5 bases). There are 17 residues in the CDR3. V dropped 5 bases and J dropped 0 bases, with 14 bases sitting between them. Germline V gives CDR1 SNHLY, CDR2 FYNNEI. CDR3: CASSIRQHFSYNSPLHF. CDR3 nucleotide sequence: TGTGCCAGCAGTATCCGACAGCACTTCTCCTATAATTCACCCCTCCACTTT.